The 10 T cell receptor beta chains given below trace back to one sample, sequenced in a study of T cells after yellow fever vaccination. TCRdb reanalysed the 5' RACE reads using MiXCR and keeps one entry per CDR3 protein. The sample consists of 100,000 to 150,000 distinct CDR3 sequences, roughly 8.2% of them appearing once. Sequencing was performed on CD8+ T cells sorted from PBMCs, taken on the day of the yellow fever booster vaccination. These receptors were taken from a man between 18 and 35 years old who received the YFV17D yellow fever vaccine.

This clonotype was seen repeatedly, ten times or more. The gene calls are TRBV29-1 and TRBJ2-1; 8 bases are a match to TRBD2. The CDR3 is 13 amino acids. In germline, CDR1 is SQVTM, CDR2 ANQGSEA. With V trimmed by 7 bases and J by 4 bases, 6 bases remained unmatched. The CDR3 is CSGERGNYNEQFF. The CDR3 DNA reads TGCAGCGGGGAGCGGGGGAATTACAATGAGCAGTTCTTC.

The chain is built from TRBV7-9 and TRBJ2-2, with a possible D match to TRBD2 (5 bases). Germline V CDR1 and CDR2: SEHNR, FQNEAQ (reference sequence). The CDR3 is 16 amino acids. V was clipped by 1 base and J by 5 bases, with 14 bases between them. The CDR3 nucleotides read TGTGCCAGCAGCTTAGTATCGGGGTCGTGGACCGGGGAGCTGTTTTTT. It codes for CASSLVSGSWTGELFF. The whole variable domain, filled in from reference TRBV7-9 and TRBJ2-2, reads DTGVSQNPRHKITKRGQNVTFRCDPISEHNRLYWYRQTLGQGPEFLTYFQNEAQLEKSRLLSDRFSAERPKGSFSTLEIQRTEQGDSAMYLCASSLVSGSWTGELFFGEGSRLTVL.

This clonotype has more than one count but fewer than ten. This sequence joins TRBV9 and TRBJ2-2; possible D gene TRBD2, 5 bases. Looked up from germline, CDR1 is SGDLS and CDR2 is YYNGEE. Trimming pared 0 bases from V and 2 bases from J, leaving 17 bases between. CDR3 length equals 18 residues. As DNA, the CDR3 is TGTGCCAGCAGCGTAGGCCCTGGGAGCTTCCAAAACACCGGGGAGCTGTTTTTT. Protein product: CASSVGPGSFQNTGELFF.

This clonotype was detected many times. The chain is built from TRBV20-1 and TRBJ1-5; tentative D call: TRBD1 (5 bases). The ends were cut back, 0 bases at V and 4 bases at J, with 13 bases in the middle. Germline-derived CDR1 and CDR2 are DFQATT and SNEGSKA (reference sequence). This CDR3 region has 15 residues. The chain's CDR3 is CSARDHQGENQPQHF. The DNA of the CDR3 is TGCAGTGCTAGAGATCATCAGGGAGAGAATCAGCCCCAGCATTTT.

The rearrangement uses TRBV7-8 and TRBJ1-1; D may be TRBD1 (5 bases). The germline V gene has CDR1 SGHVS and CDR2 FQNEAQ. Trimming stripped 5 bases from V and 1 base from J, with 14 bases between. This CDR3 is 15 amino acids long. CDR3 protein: CASSLSRRGNTEAFF. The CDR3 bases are TGTGCCAGCAGCCTCTCCAGGAGGGGGAACACTGAAGCTTTCTTT. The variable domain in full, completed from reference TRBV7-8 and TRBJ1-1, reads GAGVSQSPRYKVAKRGQDVALRCDPISGHVSLFWYQQALGQGPEFLTYFQNEAQLDKSGLPSDRFFAERPEGSVSTLKIQRTQQEDSAVYLCASSLSRRGNTEAFFGQGTRLTVV.

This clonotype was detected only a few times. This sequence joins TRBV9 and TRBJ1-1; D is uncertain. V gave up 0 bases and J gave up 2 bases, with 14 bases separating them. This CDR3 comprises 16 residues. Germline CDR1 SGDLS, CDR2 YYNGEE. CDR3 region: CASSVAVPGPNTEAFF. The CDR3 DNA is TGTGCCAGCAGCGTAGCTGTTCCAGGCCCAAACACTGAAGCTTTCTTT.

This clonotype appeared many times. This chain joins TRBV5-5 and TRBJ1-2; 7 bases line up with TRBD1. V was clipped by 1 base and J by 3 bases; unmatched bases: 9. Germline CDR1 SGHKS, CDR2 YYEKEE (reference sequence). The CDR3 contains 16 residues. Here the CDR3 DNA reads TGTGCCAGCAGCTTGCATCCGCGGGACAGCTACTATGGCTACACCTTC. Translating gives CASSLHPRDSYYGYTF.

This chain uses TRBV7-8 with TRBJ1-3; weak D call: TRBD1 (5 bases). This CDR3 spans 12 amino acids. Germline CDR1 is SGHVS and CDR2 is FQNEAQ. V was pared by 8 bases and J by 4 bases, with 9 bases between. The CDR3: CASRDRGNTIYF. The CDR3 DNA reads TGTGCCAGCCGGGACCGCGGAAACACCATATATTTT.

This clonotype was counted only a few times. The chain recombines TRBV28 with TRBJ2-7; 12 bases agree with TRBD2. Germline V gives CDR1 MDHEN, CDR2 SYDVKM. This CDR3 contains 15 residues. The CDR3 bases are TGTGCCAGCAGCCCCTCTAGCGGGGGGGCGTACGAGCAGTATGTC. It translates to CASSPSSGGAYEQYV.

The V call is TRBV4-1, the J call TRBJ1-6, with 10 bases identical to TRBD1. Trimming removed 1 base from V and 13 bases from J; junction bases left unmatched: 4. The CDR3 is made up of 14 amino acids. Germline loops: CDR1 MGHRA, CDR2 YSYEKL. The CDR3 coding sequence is TGCGCCAGCAGCCAAGGGACAGGGGGGGGCCCCCTCCACTTT. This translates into CASSQGTGGGPLHF.